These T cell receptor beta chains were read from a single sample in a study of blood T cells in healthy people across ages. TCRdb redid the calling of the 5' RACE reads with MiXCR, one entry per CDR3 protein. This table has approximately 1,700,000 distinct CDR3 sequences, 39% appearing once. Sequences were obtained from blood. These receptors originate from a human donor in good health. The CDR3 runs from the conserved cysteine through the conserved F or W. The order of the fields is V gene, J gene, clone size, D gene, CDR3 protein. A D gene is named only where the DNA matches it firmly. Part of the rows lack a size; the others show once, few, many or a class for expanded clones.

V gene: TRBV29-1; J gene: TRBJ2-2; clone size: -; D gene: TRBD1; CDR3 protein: CSVSGTGDGELFF
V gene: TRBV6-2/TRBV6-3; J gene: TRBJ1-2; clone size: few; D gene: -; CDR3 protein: CASSSAQGLGYTF
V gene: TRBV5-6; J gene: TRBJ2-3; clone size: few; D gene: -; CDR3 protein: CASSLPGQRTDTQYF
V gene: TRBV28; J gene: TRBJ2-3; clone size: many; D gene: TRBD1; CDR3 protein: CASSLGTGITDTQYF
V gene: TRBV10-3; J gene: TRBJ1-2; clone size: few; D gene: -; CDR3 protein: CAISEAGLYGYTF
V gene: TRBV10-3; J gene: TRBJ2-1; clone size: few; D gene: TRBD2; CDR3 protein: CAISESWRGDYNEQFF
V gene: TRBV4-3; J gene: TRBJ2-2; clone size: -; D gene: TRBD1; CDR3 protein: CASSQTGGVTGELFF
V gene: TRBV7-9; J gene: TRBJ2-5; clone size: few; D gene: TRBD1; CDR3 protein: CASSLVDRVEQYF
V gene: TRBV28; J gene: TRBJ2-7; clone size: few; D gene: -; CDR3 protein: CASSLDLYSSYEQYF
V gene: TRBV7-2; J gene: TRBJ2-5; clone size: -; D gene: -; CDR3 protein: CASSLDPGRAETQYF